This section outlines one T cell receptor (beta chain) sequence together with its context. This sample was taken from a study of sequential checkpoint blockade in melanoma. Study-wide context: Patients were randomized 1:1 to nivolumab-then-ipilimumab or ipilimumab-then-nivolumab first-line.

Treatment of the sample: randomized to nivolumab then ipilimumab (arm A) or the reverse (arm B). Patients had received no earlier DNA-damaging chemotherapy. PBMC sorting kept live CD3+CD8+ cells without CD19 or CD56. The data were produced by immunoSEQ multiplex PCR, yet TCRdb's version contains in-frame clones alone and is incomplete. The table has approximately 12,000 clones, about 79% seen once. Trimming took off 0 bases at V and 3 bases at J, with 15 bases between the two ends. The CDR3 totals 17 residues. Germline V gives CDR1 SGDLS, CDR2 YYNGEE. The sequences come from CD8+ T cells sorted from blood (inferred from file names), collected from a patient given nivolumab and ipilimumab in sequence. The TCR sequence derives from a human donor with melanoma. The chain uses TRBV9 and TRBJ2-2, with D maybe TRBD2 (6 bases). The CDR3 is CASSVGPAGSYTGELFF. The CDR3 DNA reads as TGTGCCAGCAGCGTAGGGCCTGCGGGGTCCTACACCGGGGAGCTGTTTTTT.